The 2 T cell receptor beta chains reported below all come from one sample, sequenced in a study of cytomegalovirus exposure and HLA in healthy donors. The PCR had 60 Vbeta and 13 Jbeta primers. Sequenced by immunoSEQ multiplex PCR; TCRdb stores in-frame clones only, minus some. Here the sample spans about 130,000 clones, about 80% being singletons. The sequenced material came from PBMCs. These receptors all come from a woman in her thirties or forties in good health and CMV-seronegative.

The chain joins TRBV2 to TRBJ1-2; weak D call: TRBD1 (6 bases). Trimming took off 7 bases at V and 3 bases at J, with 18 bases between the two ends. CDR1 is SNHLY, CDR2 FYNNEI, per germline. This CDR3 region has 15 residues. This CDR3 reads CASTLEGGAYYGYTF. The CDR3 nucleotides read TGTGCCAGCACCTTGGAGGGGGGGGCATACTATGGCTACACCTTC.

This clone has a handful of counts. The chain links TRBV4-1 to TRBJ2-1; 8 bases map to TRBD2. V lost 4 bases and J lost 4; bases outside the gene matches: 12. This CDR3 contains 17 residues. Germline V gene lookup returns CDR1 MGHRA and CDR2 YSYEKL. The CDR3 reads CASSPLGGRGDYNEQFF. CDR3 in DNA: TGCGCCAGCAGCCCCCTAGGAGGGCGGGGGGATTACAATGAGCAGTTCTTC.